This TCR beta chain was captured in a study of memory CD4+ T cells and cytomegalovirus serostatus. The sort gate was single viable CD3+CD4+CD8-CD45RO+ cells for memory CD4+ T cells. CMV serostatus came from serum IgG against pp150, pp28, p38, p52. The CDR3 contains 16 residues. The trim removed 10 bases at V and 4 bases at J, leaving 15 bases unmatched. The germline gives CDR1 LNHDA, CDR2 SQIVND (reference sequence). The repertoire was sequenced with immunoSEQ multiplex PCR; TCRdb's copy has only in-frame clones and lacks some. The table shows about 40,000 clones, with 76% occurring only once. The sequence came from an adult in good health and CMV-seronegative. Sequencing was done on a sample of memory CD4+ T cells from blood. V and J are TRBV19 and TRBJ2-5; TRBD2 aligns across 10 bases. CDR3 sequence: CATKEERAGGSETQYF. DNA for the CDR3: TGTGCCACCAAGGAGGAGCGAGCGGGAGGGTCAGAGACCCAGTACTTC. Looking up the rest from reference TRBV19 and TRBJ2-5 gives the full variable domain: DGGITQSPKYLFRKEGQNVTLSCEQNLNHDAMYWYRQDPGQGLRLIYYSQIVNDFQKGDIAEGYSVSREKKESFPLTVTSAQKNPTAFYLCATKEERAGGSETQYFGPGTRLLVL.